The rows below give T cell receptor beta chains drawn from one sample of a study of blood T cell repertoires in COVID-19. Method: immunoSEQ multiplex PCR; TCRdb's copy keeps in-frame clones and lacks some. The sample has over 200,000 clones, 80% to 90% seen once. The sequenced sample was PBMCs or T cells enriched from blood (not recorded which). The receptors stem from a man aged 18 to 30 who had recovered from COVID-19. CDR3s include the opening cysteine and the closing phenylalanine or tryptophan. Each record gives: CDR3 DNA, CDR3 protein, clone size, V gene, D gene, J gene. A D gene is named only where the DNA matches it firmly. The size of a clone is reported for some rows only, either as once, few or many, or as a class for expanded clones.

CDR3 DNA: TGCGCCAGCAGCAGCCTGCCGCCAGCGCAGGGGTATAGTTCACCCCTCCACTTT
CDR3 protein: CASSSLPPAQGYSSPLHF
clone size: -
V gene: TRBV4-1
D gene: -
J gene: TRBJ1-6

CDR3 DNA: TGTGCCAGCAGGTCGGGGGTGAACACTGAAGCTTTCTTT
CDR3 protein: CASRSGVNTEAFF
clone size: -
V gene: TRBV28
D gene: -
J gene: TRBJ1-1

CDR3 DNA: TGTGCCAGCGCCCAGGGTTACACTGAAGCTTTCTTT
CDR3 protein: CASAQGYTEAFF
clone size: -
V gene: TRBV25-1
D gene: -
J gene: TRBJ1-1

CDR3 DNA: TGTGCCACCAGCAGAGATTGGGGGACAGGGGATTCCTACGAGCAGTACTTC
CDR3 protein: CATSRDWGTGDSYEQYF
clone size: -
V gene: TRBV15
D gene: TRBD1
J gene: TRBJ2-7

CDR3 DNA: TGTGCCAGCAGCGGTGACAGGGGGGGTTATGGCTACACCTTC
CDR3 protein: CASSGDRGGYGYTF
clone size: -
V gene: TRBV5-4
D gene: TRBD1
J gene: TRBJ1-2

CDR3 DNA: TGTGCCAGCAGTTACCTGACTAGCGGGGCGACCTACGAGCAGTACTTC
CDR3 protein: CASSYLTSGATYEQYF
clone size: -
V gene: TRBV6-5
D gene: TRBD2
J gene: TRBJ2-7

CDR3 DNA: TGTGCCAGTAGTATGGAACAGAACTATCAGCCCCAGCATTTT
CDR3 protein: CASSMEQNYQPQHF
clone size: -
V gene: TRBV19
D gene: -
J gene: TRBJ1-5

CDR3 DNA: TGTGCCAGCAGAGTTACAGGGGAAGGTTCACCCCTCCACTTT
CDR3 protein: CASRVTGEGSPLHF
clone size: few
V gene: TRBV2
D gene: TRBD1
J gene: TRBJ1-6

CDR3 DNA: TGTGCCAGCAGTGAACCTAGGAACACCGGGGAGCTGTTTTTT
CDR3 protein: CASSEPRNTGELFF
clone size: -
V gene: TRBV6-1
D gene: -
J gene: TRBJ2-2

CDR3 DNA: TGTGCCAGTGCGGGACTAGAGGAGACCCAGTACTTC
CDR3 protein: CASAGLEETQYF
clone size: -
V gene: TRBV28
D gene: TRBD2
J gene: TRBJ2-5

CDR3 DNA: TGTGCCAGCAGGCAAGCGGGACGCTCCTACGAGCAGTACTTC
CDR3 protein: CASRQAGRSYEQYF
clone size: -
V gene: TRBV13
D gene: TRBD2
J gene: TRBJ2-7

CDR3 DNA: TGCAGCGTTGAAGGGGGACAGGTACTTTCCGGCGAGCAGTACTTC
CDR3 protein: CSVEGGQVLSGEQYF
clone size: few
V gene: TRBV29-1
D gene: TRBD1
J gene: TRBJ2-7

CDR3 DNA: TGTGCCAGCAGTACGGGACAGATCGGTTCACCCCTCCACTTT
CDR3 protein: CASSTGQIGSPLHF
clone size: once
V gene: TRBV3-1/TRBV3-2
D gene: TRBD1
J gene: TRBJ1-6

CDR3 DNA: TGTGCCAGCAGCAAACCGGGACAGGCCTACGAGCAGTACTTC
CDR3 protein: CASSKPGQAYEQYF
clone size: once
V gene: TRBV11-3
D gene: TRBD1
J gene: TRBJ2-7

CDR3 DNA: TGCAGCGCTGGGACAGGGAGTGAGCAGTACTTC
CDR3 protein: CSAGTGSEQYF
clone size: -
V gene: TRBV29-1
D gene: TRBD1
J gene: TRBJ2-7

CDR3 DNA: TGTGCCTGGAGTCCGGGAAATAATGAAGCTTTCTTT
CDR3 protein: CAWSPGNNEAFF
clone size: -
V gene: TRBV30
D gene: -
J gene: TRBJ1-1

CDR3 DNA: TGCGCCAGCAGCCAGCCCGGGACAGGGAACACTGAAGCTTTCTTT
CDR3 protein: CASSQPGTGNTEAFF
clone size: once
V gene: TRBV4-1
D gene: TRBD1
J gene: TRBJ1-1

CDR3 DNA: TGTGCCAGCTCCACAGGGGCCACAGGCTATGGCTACACCTTC
CDR3 protein: CASSTGATGYGYTF
clone size: -
V gene: TRBV28
D gene: TRBD1
J gene: TRBJ1-2

CDR3 DNA: TGCGCCAGCAGCTTGGACAGGGAACGGCGGGAGAGGGGGTACCAAGAGACCCAGTACTTC
CDR3 protein: CASSLDRERRERGYQETQYF
clone size: -
V gene: TRBV5-1
D gene: -
J gene: TRBJ2-5

CDR3 DNA: TGTGCCAGCAGGTCTACAGGGGGGAACACTGAAGCTTTCTTT
CDR3 protein: CASRSTGGNTEAFF
clone size: -
V gene: TRBV28
D gene: TRBD1
J gene: TRBJ1-1

CDR3 DNA: TGTGCCAGCAGTTTTATTACAGGGGGCGCGGAGGACTATGGCTACACCTTC
CDR3 protein: CASSFITGGAEDYGYTF
clone size: -
V gene: TRBV28
D gene: TRBD1
J gene: TRBJ1-2

CDR3 DNA: TGTGCCAGCACTACAGGGGGCCTTGGCACCGGGGAGCTGTTTTTT
CDR3 protein: CASTTGGLGTGELFF
clone size: -
V gene: TRBV19
D gene: TRBD1
J gene: TRBJ2-2

CDR3 DNA: TGTGCCAGCAGTTTAATCAGGACTGTATACGGGGAGCTGTTTTTT
CDR3 protein: CASSLIRTVYGELFF
clone size: -
V gene: TRBV27
D gene: -
J gene: TRBJ2-2

CDR3 DNA: TGTGCCACCAGCCTGAAGGGACAGGGTGATTACGGTGAAAAACTGTTTTTT
CDR3 protein: CATSLKGQGDYGEKLFF
clone size: -
V gene: TRBV15
D gene: TRBD1
J gene: TRBJ1-4

CDR3 DNA: TGTGCCAGCAGCTTACGAGGGACAGGGGACACCGGGGAGCTGTTTTTT
CDR3 protein: CASSLRGTGDTGELFF
clone size: -
V gene: TRBV7-6
D gene: TRBD1
J gene: TRBJ2-2

CDR3 DNA: TGTGCCAGCAGCCTTTTATTAAAGGGGTCCCTCATCAGCAATCAGCCCCAGCATTTT
CDR3 protein: CASSLLLKGSLISNQPQHF
clone size: -
V gene: TRBV11-3
D gene: -
J gene: TRBJ1-5

CDR3 DNA: TGTGCCAGCAGCTTCCAGGGCTCTGTAGATACGCAGTATTTT
CDR3 protein: CASSFQGSVDTQYF
clone size: -
V gene: TRBV13
D gene: -
J gene: TRBJ2-3